Here is one TCR beta chain with its context. No antigen is known for it. The data stem from a study of monozygotic twins with cystic fibrosis. Notes on the study in general: Nucleotide-identical clonotype sharing was significantly higher within monozygotic CF twin pairs than between unrelated CF individuals.

TCRdb keeps only in-frame clones here, not all; method: immunoSEQ multiplex PCR. The sample consists of about 14,000 clones, roughly 93% of them appearing once. CDR1 and CDR2 from the germline V gene are KGHSH and LQKENI. Trimming cost V 6 bases and J 0 bases, with 5 bases left between them. There are 12 residues in the CDR3. The sequenced sample was blood. This clonotype originated in a girl aged 2-9 years with cystic fibrosis. The genes are TRBV18 and TRBJ1-1; no definite D call. CDR3 loop: CASSDVNTEAFF. DNA of the CDR3: TGTGCCAGCTCCGACGTGAACACTGAAGCTTTCTTT.